These 18 T cell receptor beta chains were all obtained from the same sample, sequenced in a study of T cells expressing NK-cell markers. TCRdb processed the 5' RACE reads again and assigns one entry to each CDR3 protein, with no DNA. The listing contains around 380,000 distinct CDR3 sequences. The specimen sequenced was blood T cells: a sorted CD56 or NKG2C T cell subset, CD4+ or CD8+ T cells, or bulk PBMC T cells (not recorded which). Receptor source: a woman in her 50s in good health.

The chain carries TRBV7-9 and TRBJ1-1. Germline CDR1 is SEHNR and CDR2 is FQNEAQ (reference sequence). The CDR3 covers 11 residues. CDR3 sequence: CASSFVGEAFF. Full variable domain (remainder filled in from reference TRBV7-9 and TRBJ1-1): DTGVSQNPRHKITKRGQNVTFRCDPISEHNRLYWYRQTLGQGPEFLTYFQNEAQLEKSRLLSDRFSAERPKGSFSTLEIQRTEQGDSAMYLCASSFVGEAFFGQGTRLTVV.

The J gene is TRBJ2-5, the V gene TRBV29-1; the TCRdb call, TRBD1, lacks DNA for checking. The CDR3 runs to 14 residues. Germline-derived CDR1 and CDR2 are SQVTM and ANQGSEA. The CDR3 spells CSGGAASGQETQYF.

The V and J genes are TRBV29-1 and TRBJ1-5; without DNA, the TCRdb call of TRBD1 cannot be checked. CDR1 is SQVTM and CDR2 is ANQGSEA in the germline V gene. The CDR3 length is 13 residues. The CDR3 protein is CSTRDSGNQPQHF.

CDR3 region: CSVEDELGDGTYNEQFF. V usage is TRBV29-1 and J usage is TRBJ2-1; as DNA is missing, the TRBD2 call by TCRdb cannot be tested. This CDR3 comprises 17 residues. Germline V gene data show CDR1 as SQVTM and CDR2 as ANQGSEA.

The gene calls are TRBV20-1 and TRBJ2-7; TCRdb outputs TRBD2, but without DNA this stays unchecked. CDR1 and CDR2 (germline): DFQATT, SNEGSKA (reference sequence). The CDR3 covers 13 residues. CDR3 in amino acids: CSASASGPYEQYF.

The chain has TRBV20-1 and TRBJ1-6. The CDR3 length is 12 residues. Germline CDR1 and CDR2: DFQATT and SNEGSKA (reference sequence). The CDR3: CSAWDYNSPLHF.

This chain joins TRBV5-1 and TRBJ2-7; TCRdb picks TRBD1, but there is no DNA to check that call. CDR1 is SGHRS and CDR2 is YFSETQ in the germline V gene. The CDR3 covers 15 residues. CDR3 sequence reads: CASSLEGTGYYEQYF.

The rearrangement joins TRBV11-2 to TRBJ2-2. CDR3 length: 13 amino acids. Germline V lookup: CDR1 SGHAT, CDR2 FQNNGV. The CDR3 protein is CASSLEWAGELFF. The whole variable domain, filled in from reference TRBV11-2 and TRBJ2-2, reads EAGVAQSPRYKIIEKRQSVAFWCNPISGHATLYWYQQILGQGPKLLIQFQNNGVVDDSQLPKDRFSAERLKGVDSTLKIQPAKLEDSAVYLCASSLEWAGELFFGEGSRLTVL.

The CDR3 sequence: CASSKVRRDEETQYF. The chain joins TRBV21-1 to TRBJ2-5; TCRdb's D gene call, TRBD1, goes unchecked for lack of DNA. TRBV21-1 is labeled a pseudogene. This CDR3 contains 15 residues.

The chain employs TRBV9 and TRBJ2-7; the TRBD1 assignment by TCRdb is unverifiable without DNA. The CDR3 is 13 residues long. CDR1 SGDLS and CDR2 YYNGEE come from the germline V gene. This CDR3 reads CASSVDTFYEQYF.

The genes are TRBV2 and TRBJ2-3. CDR1 is SNHLY, CDR2 FYNNEI, per germline. The CDR3 consists of 13 residues. CDR3 residues: CASSEALGDTQYF.

The genes are TRBV7-2 and TRBJ1-5; TCRdb gives TRBD1 as the D gene, but with no DNA this cannot be confirmed. The CDR3 consists of 15 residues. Germline lookup yields CDR1 SGHTA and CDR2 FQGNSA. The CDR3 sequence: CASSLGTGSSRPQHF.

CDR3 sequence: CASSLGVLGQPQHF. The gene calls are TRBV3-1 and TRBJ1-5. Germline V gene lookup returns CDR1 LGHDT and CDR2 YNNKEL (reference sequence). The CDR3 is 14 residues long. Together with reference TRBV3-1 and TRBJ1-5, the CDR3 gives the full variable domain: DTAVSQTPKYLVTQMGNDKSIKCEQNLGHDTMYWYKQDSKKFLKIMFSYNNKELIINETVPNRFSPKSPDKAHLNLHINSLELGDSAVYFCASSLGVLGQPQHFGDGTRLSIL.

The chain joins TRBV14 to TRBJ2-2; TCRdb proposes TRBD2, but this gene call is untestable without DNA. The CDR3 loop spans 18 amino acids. CDR1 is SGHDN, CDR2 FVKESK, per germline. The CDR3 sequence is CASSQDRSSGRGIGELFF.

The rearrangement links TRBV5-6 to TRBJ1-4. The CDR3 length is 14 residues. CDR1 is SGHDT, CDR2 YYEEEE, per germline. CDR3 in amino acids: CASSFQSINEKLFF.

This chain links TRBV29-1 with TRBJ1-1; TCRdb lists TRBD1, though no DNA is available to test this call. The CDR3 sequence is 12 residues long. The V gene's germline CDR1 is SQVTM and CDR2 ANQGSEA. CDR3 sequence: CSSGDTDTEAFF.

The gene calls are TRBV5-5 and TRBJ2-1; TCRdb outputs TRBD2, but without DNA this stays unchecked. This CDR3 is 14 amino acids long. CDR1 is SGHKS, CDR2 YYEKEE, per germline (reference sequence). CDR3 region: CASSLLAVNNEQFF.

CDR3 residues: CASSLGGEQYF. The rearrangement links TRBV12-3 or TRBV12-4 to TRBJ2-7. This CDR3 is built from 11 residues.